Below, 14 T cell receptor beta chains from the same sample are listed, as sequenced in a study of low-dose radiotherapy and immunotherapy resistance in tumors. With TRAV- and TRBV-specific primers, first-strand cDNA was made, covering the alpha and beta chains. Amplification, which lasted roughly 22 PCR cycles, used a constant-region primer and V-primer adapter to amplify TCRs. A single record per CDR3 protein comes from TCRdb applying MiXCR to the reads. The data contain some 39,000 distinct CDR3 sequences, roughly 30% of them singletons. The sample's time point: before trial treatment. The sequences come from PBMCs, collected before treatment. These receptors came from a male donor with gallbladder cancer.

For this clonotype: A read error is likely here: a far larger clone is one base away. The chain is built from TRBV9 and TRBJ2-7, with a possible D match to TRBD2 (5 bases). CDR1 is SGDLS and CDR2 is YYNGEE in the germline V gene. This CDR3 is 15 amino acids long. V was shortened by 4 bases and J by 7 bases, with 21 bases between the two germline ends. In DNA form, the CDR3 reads TGTGCCAGCAGCCCCCTGGGAACGGGGAAAAATGAGCAGTACTTC. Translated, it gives CASSPLGTGKNEQYF.

The CDR3 DNA reads as TGTGCCAGCCGCTGGTCTGGCAGGAGAACAACTAATGAAAAACTGTTTTTT. Translated: CASRWSGRRTTNEKLFF. The V call is TRBV2, the J call TRBJ1-4; D is uncertain. The CDR3 extends over 17 amino acids. The V gene lost 8 bases and the J gene lost 0 bases, with 19 bases spanning the gap. Germline-derived CDR1 and CDR2 are SNHLY and FYNNEI.

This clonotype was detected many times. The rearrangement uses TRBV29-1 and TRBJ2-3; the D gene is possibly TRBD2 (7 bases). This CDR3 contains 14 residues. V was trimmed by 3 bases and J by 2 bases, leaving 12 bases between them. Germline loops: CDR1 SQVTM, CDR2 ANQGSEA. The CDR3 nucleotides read TGCAGCGTTGAGGGAGGGGGTCTCACAGATACGCAGTATTTT. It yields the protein CSVEGGGLTDTQYF.

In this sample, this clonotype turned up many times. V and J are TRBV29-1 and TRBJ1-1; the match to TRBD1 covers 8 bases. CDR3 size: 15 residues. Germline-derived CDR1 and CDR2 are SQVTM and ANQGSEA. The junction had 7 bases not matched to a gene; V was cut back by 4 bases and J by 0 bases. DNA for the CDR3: TGCAGCGTTGCAGGGGGCAAGGGGGTGAACACTGAAGCTTTCTTT. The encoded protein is CSVAGGKGVNTEAFF.

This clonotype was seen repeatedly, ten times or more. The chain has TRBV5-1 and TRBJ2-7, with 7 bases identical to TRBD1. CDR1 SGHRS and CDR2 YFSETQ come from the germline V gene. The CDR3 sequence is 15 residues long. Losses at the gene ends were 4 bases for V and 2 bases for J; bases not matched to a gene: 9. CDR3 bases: TGCGCCAGCAGCCGAGCCAGGACAGGACCCTACGAGCAGTACTTC. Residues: CASSRARTGPYEQYF.

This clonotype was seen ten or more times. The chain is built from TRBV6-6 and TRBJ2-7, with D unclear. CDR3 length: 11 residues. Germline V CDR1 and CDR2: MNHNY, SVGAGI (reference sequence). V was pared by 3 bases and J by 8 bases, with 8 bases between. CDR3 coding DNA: TGTGCCAGCAGTTATATAGACCAGCAGTACTTC. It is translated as CASSYIDQQYF.

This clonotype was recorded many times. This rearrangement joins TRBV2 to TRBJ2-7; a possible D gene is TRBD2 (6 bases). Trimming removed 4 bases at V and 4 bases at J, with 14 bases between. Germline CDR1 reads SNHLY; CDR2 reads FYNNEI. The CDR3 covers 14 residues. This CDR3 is CASSVGGPKYEQYF. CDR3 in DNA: TGTGCCAGCAGTGTCGGGGGACCCAAATACGAGCAGTACTTC. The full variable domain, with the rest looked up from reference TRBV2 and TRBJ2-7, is EPEVTQTPSHQVTQMGQEVILRCVPISNHLYFYWYRQILGQKVEFLVSFYNNEISEKSEIFDDQFSVERPDGSNFTLKIRSTKLEDSAMYFCASSVGGPKYEQYFGPGTRLTVT.

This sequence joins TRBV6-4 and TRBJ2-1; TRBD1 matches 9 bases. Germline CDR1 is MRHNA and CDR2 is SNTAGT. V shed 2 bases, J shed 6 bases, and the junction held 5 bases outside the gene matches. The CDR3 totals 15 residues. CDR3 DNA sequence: TGTGCCAGCAGTGACCTGGACAGGGGTGGCAATGAGCAGTTCTTC. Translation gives CASSDLDRGGNEQFF.

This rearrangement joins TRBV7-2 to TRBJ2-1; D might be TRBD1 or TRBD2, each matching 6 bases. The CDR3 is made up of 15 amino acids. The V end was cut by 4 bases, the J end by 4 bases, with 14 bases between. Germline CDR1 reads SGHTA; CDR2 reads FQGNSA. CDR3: CASSSSSGAYNEQFF. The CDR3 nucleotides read TGTGCCAGCAGCTCTTCCTCGGGGGCGTACAATGAGCAGTTCTTC.

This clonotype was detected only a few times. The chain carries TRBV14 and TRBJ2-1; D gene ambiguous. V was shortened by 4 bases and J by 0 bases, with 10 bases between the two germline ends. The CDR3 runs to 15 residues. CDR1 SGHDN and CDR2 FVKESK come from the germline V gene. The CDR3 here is CASSPLGYSYNEQFF. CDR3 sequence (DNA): TGTGCCAGCAGCCCCCTGGGCTACTCCTACAATGAGCAGTTCTTC.

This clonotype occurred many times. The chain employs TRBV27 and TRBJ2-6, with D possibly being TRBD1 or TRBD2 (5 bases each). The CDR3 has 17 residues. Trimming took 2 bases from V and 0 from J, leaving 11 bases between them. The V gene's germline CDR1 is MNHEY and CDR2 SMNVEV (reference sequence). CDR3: CASSLRGPYSGANVLTF. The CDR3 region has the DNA TGTGCCAGCAGTTTACGGGGACCTTACTCTGGGGCCAACGTCCTGACTTTC.

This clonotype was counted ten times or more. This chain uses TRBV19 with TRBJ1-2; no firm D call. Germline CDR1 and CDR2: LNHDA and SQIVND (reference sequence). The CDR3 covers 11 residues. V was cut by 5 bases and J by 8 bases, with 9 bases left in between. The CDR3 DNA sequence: TGTGCCAGTAGTTTCCATTTCGGCTACACCTTC. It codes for CASSFHFGYTF.

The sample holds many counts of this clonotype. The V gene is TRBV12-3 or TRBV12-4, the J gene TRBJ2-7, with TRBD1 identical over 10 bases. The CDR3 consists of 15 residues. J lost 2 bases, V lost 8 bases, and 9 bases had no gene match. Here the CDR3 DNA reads TGTGCCAGCTGCTGGTCGGGACAGGGGACCTACGAGCAGTACTTC. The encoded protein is CASCWSGQGTYEQYF.

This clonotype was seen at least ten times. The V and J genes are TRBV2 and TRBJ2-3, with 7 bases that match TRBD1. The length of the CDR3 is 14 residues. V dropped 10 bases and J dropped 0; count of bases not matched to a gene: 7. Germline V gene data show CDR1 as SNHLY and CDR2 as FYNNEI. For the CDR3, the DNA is TGTGCCATCTCGACAGGGTCGAGCACAGATACGCAGTATTTT. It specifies CAISTGSSTDTQYF. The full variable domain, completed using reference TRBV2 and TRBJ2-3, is EPEVTQTPSHQVTQMGQEVILRCVPISNHLYFYWYRQILGQKVEFLVSFYNNEISEKSEIFDDQFSVERPDGSNFTLKIRSTKLEDSAMYFCAISTGSSTDTQYFGPGTRLTVL.